The text below deals with one TCR beta chain. Assay used: immunoSEQ multiplex PCR; TCRdb lists only in-frame clones, some missing. This repertoire shows roughly 90,000 clones, about 92% found once; its top ten account for about 2.3%. This sample was taken from a study of blood T cell repertoires in COVID-19. Study summary: Samples of COVID-19 (acute and convalescent) were obtained from the United States, Italy and Spain.

CDR1 and CDR2 from the germline V gene are SGHVS and FQNEAQ. V was pared by 1 base and J by 0 bases, with 7 bases between. This CDR3 has 15 amino acids. The material sequenced was peripheral blood. The source of this sequence is a man in his fifties or sixties with acute or convalescent COVID-19. The chain is built from TRBV7-8 and TRBJ1-5; D is unresolved. The CDR3 DNA reads as TGTGCCAGCAGCTTAGTACATAATAGCAATCAGCCCCAGCATTTT. It translates to CASSLVHNSNQPQHF.